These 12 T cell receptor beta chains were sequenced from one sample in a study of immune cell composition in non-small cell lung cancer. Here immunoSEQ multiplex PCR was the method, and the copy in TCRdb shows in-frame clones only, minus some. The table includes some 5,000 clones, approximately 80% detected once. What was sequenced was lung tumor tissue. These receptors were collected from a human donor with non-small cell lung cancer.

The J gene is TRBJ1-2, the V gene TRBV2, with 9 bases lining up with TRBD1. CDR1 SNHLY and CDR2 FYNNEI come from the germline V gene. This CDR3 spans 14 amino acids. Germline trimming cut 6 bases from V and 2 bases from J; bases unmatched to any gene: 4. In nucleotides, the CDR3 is TGTGCCAGCAGGGGACAGGGAGGCAACTATGGCTACACCTTC. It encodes CASRGQGGNYGYTF.

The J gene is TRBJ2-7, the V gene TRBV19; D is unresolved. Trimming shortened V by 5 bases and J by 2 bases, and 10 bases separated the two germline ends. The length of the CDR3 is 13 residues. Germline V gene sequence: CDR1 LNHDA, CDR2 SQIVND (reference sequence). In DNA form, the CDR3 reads TGTGCCAGTAGTGCGGCCAGCGCCTACGAGCAGTACTTC. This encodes CASSAASAYEQYF.

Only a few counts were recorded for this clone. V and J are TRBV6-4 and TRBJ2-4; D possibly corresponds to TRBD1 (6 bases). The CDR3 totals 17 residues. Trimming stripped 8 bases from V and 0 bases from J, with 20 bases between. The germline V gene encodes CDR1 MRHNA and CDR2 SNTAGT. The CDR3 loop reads CASPEPGTSLAKNIQYF. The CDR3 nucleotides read TGTGCCAGCCCCGAACCCGGGACATCTTTAGCCAAAAACATTCAGTACTTC.

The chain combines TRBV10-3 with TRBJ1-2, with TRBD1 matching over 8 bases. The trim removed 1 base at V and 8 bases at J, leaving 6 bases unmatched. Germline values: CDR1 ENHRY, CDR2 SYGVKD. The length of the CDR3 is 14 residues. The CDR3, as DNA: TGTGCCATCAGTGAGTTAGGACAGGGAAAGGGCTACACCTTC. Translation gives CAISELGQGKGYTF.

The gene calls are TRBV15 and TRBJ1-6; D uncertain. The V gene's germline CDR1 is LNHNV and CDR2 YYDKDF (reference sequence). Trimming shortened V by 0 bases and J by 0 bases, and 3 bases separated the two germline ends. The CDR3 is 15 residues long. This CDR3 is CATSRESSYNSPLHF. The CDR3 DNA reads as TGTGCCACCAGCAGAGAGAGCTCCTATAATTCACCCCTCCACTTT.

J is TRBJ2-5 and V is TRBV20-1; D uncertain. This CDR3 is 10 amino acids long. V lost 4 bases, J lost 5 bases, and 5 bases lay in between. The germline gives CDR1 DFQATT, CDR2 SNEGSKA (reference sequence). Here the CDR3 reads CSANAETQYF. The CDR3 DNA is TGCAGTGCTAATGCGGAGACCCAGTACTTC.

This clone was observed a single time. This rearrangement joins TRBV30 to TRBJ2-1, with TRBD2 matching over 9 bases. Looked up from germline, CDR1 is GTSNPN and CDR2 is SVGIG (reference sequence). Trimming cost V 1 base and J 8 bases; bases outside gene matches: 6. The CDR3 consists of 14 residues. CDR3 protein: CAWSAGLAVDEQFF. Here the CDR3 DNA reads TGTGCCTGGAGTGCGGGACTAGCCGTCGATGAGCAGTTCTTC.

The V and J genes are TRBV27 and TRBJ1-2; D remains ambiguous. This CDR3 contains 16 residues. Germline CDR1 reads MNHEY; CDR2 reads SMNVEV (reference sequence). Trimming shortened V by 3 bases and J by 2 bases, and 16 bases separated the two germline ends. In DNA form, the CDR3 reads TGTGCCAGCAGTTTCGCAAAAAGCTCGGGAAACTATGGCTACACCTTC. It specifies CASSFAKSSGNYGYTF.

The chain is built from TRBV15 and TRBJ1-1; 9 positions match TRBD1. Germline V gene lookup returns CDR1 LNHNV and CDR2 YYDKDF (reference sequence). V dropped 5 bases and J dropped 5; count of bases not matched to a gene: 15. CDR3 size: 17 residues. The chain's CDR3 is CATSFSGATGGRTEAFF. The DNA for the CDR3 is TGTGCCACCAGCTTTTCAGGGGCTACAGGGGGCAGGACTGAAGCTTTCTTT. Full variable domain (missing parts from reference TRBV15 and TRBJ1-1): DAMVIQNPRYQVTQFGKPVTLSCSQTLNHNVMYWYQQKSSQAPKLLFHYYDKDFNNEADTPDNFQSRRPNTSFCFLDIRSPGLGDTAMYLCATSFSGATGGRTEAFFGQGTRLTVV.

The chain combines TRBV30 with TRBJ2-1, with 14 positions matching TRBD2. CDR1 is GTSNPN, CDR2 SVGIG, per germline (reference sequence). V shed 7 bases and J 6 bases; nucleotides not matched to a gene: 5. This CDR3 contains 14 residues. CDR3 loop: CASPGLAGGNEQFF. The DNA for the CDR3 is TGTGCCTCGCCCGGACTAGCGGGGGGCAATGAGCAGTTCTTC.

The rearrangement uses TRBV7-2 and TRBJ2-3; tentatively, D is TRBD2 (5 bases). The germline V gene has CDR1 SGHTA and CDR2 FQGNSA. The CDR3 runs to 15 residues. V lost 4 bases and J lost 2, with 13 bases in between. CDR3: CASSSTSLNTDTQYF. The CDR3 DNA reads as TGTGCCAGCAGCTCAACTAGTTTAAACACAGATACGCAGTATTTT. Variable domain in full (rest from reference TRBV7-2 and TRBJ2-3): GAGVSQSPSNKVTEKGKDVELRCDPISGHTALYWYRQSLGQGLEFLIYFQGNSAPDKSGLPSDRFSAERTGGSVSTLTIQRTQQEDSAVYLCASSSTSLNTDTQYFGPGTRLTVL.

DNA of the CDR3: TGCAGCGCGGGGACAGGGTCCTACTATGGCTACACCTTC. Its protein product is CSAGTGSYYGYTF. V usage is TRBV29-1 and J usage is TRBJ1-2, with 9 bases matching TRBD1. J was trimmed by 3 bases and V by 7 bases; bases with no gene match: 6. The CDR3 sequence is 13 residues long. CDR1 is SQVTM and CDR2 is ANQGSEA in the germline V gene.